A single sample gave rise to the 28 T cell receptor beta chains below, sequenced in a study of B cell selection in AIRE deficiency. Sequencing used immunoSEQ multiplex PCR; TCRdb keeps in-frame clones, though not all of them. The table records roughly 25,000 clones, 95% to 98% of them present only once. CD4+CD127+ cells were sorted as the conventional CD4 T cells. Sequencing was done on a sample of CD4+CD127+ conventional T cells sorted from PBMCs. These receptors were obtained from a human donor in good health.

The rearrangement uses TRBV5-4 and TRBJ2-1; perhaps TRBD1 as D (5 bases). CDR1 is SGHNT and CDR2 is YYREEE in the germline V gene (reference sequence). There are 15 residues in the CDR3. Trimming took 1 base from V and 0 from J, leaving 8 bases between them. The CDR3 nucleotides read TGTGCCAGCAGCTTGCAGGGAACCTCCTACAATGAGCAGTTCTTC. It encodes CASSLQGTSYNEQFF.

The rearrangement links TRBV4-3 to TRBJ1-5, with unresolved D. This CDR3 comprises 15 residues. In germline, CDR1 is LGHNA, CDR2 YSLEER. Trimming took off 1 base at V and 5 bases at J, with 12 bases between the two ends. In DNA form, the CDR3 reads TGCGCCAGCAGCCAAGGGTCGGGGTTGTATCAGCCCCAGCATTTT. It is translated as CASSQGSGLYQPQHF.

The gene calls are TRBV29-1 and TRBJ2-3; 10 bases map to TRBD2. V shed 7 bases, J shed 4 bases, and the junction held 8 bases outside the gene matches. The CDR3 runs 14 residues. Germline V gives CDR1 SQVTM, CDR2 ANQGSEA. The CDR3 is CSAAPGTSADTQYF. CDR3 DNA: TGCAGCGCTGCACCCGGGACTAGCGCAGATACGCAGTATTTT.

DNA for the CDR3: TGTGCCAGTACAGTAGGCGCAGGACCCCATCAGCCCCAGCATTTT. Translating gives CASTVGAGPHQPQHF. This chain links TRBV19 with TRBJ1-5; D remains ambiguous. The length of the CDR3 is 15 residues. Germline lookup yields CDR1 LNHDA and CDR2 SQIVND (reference sequence). Trimming removed 7 bases at V and 5 bases at J, with 18 bases between.

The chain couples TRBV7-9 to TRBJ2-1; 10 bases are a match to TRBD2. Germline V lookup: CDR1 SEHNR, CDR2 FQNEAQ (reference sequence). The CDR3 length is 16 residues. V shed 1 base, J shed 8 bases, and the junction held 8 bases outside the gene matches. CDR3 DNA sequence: TGTGCCAGCAGCTTAGGTAACCTAGCGGGAGTGGATGAGCAGTTCTTC. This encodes CASSLGNLAGVDEQFF.

This chain's CDR3 is CASNTRGYEQYF. CDR3 in DNA: TGTGCCAGTAATACCAGGGGTTACGAGCAGTACTTC. This chain uses TRBV19 with TRBJ2-7; D possibly corresponds to TRBD1 (6 bases). CDR1 and CDR2 (germline): LNHDA, SQIVND (reference sequence). This CDR3 is built from 12 residues. V dropped 7 bases and J dropped 4 bases, with 11 bases sitting between them. The entire variable domain, with the rest obtained from reference TRBV19 and TRBJ2-7, is as follows: DGGITQSPKYLFRKEGQNVTLSCEQNLNHDAMYWYRQDPGQGLRLIYYSQIVNDFQKGDIAEGYSVSREKKESFPLTVTSAQKNPTAFYLCASNTRGYEQYFGPGTRLTVT.

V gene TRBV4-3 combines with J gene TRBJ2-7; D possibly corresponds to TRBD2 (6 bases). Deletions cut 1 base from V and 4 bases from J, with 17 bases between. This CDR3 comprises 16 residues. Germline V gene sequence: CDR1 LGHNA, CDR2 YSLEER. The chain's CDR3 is CASSQAFGGLPYEQYF. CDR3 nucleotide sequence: TGCGCCAGCAGCCAAGCCTTCGGGGGACTCCCTTACGAGCAGTACTTC.

The CDR3 coding sequence is TGTGCCATCAGTGAAGCGTGGCAGGGGGCCTACGAGCAGTACTTC. Encoded protein: CAISEAWQGAYEQYF. The chain uses TRBV10-3 and TRBJ2-7; TRBD1 aligns across 7 bases. The germline V gene encodes CDR1 ENHRY and CDR2 SYGVKD. V shed 3 bases and J 2 bases; nucleotides not matched to a gene: 7. The CDR3 is 15 residues long.

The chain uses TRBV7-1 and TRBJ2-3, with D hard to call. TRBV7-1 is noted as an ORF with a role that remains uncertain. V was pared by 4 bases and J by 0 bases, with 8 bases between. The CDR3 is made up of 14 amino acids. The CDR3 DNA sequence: TGTGCCAGCAGCTTGGCTACTAGCACAGATACGCAGTATTTT. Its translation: CASSLATSTDTQYF.

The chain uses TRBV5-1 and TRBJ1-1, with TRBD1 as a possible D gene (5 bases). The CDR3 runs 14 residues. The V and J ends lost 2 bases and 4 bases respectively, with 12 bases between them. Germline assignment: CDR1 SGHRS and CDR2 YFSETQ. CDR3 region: CASSLKGPGTEAFF. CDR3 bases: TGCGCCAGCAGCTTAAAGGGGCCGGGCACTGAAGCTTTCTTT.

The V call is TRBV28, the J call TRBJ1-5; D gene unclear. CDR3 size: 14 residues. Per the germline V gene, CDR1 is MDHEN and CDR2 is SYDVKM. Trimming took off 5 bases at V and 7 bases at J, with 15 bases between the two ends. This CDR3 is CASSPRLPAQPQHF. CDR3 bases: TGTGCCAGCAGTCCGCGGCTCCCAGCCCAGCCCCAGCATTTT. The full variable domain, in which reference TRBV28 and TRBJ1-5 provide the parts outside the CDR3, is DVKVTQSSRYLVKRTGEKVFLECVQDMDHENMFWYRQDPGLGLRLIYFSYDVKMKEKGDIPEGYSVSREKKERFSLILESASTNQTSMYLCASSPRLPAQPQHFGDGTRLSIL.

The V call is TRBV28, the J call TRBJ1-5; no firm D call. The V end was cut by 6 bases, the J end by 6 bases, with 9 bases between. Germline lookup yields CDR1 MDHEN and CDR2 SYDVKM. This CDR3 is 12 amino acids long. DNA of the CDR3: TGTGCCAGCAGCCTGACATCTCAGCCCCAGCATTTT. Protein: CASSLTSQPQHF.

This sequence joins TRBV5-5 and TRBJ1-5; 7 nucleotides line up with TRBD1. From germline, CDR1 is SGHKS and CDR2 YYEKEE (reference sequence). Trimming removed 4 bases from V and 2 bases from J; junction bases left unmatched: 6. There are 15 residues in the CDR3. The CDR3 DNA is TGTGCCAGCAGCGGGGGGGACAGTGGCAATCAGCCCCAGCATTTT. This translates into CASSGGDSGNQPQHF.

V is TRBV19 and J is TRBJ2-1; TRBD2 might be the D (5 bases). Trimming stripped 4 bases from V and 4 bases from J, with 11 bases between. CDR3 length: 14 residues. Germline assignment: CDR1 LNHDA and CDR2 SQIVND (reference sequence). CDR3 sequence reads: CASSKERLYNEQFF. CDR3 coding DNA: TGTGCCAGTAGTAAGGAGCGACTATACAATGAGCAGTTCTTC.

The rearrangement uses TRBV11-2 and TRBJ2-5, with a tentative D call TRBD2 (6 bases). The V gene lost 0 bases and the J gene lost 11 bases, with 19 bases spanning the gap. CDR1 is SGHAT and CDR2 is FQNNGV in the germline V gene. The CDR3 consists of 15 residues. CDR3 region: CASSLDGGSGPVQYF. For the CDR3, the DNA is TGTGCCAGCAGCTTAGATGGGGGGTCGGGACCGGTGCAGTACTTC.

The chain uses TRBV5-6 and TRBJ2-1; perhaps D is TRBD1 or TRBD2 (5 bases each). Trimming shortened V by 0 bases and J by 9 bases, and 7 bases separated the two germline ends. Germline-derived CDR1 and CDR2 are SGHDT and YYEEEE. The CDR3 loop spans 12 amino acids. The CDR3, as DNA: TGTGCCAGCAGCTTGGTTGGGGGTGAGCAGTTCTTC. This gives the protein CASSLVGGEQFF. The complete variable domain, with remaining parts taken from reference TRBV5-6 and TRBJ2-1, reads DAGVTQSPTHLIKTRGQQVTLRCSPKSGHDTVSWYQQALGQGPQFIFQYYEEEERQRGNFPDRFSGHQFPNYSSELNVNALLLGDSALYLCASSLVGGEQFFGPGTRLTVL.

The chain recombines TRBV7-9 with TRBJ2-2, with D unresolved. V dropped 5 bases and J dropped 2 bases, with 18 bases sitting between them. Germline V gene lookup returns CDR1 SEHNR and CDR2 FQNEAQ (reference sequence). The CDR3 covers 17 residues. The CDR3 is CASSPPPAPINTGELFF. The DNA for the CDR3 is TGTGCCAGCAGCCCCCCACCCGCACCGATTAACACCGGGGAGCTGTTTTTT.

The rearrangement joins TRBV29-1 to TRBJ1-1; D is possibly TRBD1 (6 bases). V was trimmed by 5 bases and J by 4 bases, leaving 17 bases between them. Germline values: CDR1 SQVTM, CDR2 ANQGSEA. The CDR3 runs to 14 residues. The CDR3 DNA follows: TGCAGCGTTTCCAAGGGGGGGCTGGGCACTGAAGCTTTCTTT. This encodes CSVSKGGLGTEAFF. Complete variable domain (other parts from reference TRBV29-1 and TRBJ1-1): SAVISQKPSRDICQRGTSLTIQCQVDSQVTMMFWYRQQPGQSLTLIATANQGSEATYESGFVIDKFPISRPNLTFSTLTVSNMSPEDSSIYLCSVSKGGLGTEAFFGQGTRLTVV.

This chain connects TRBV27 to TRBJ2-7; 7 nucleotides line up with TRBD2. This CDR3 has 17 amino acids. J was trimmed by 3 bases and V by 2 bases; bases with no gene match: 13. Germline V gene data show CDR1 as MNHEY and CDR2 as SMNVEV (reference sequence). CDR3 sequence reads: CASSLRQRDRPDYEQYF. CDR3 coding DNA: TGTGCCAGCAGTTTACGTCAGCGGGACCGCCCCGACTACGAGCAGTACTTC.

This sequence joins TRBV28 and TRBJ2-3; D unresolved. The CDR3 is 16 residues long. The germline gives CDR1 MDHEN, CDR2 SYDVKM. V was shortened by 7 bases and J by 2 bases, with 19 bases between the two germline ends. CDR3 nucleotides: TGTGCCAGCATTAACCCTGGCCTTCCGGCCACAGATACGCAGTATTTT. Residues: CASINPGLPATDTQYF.

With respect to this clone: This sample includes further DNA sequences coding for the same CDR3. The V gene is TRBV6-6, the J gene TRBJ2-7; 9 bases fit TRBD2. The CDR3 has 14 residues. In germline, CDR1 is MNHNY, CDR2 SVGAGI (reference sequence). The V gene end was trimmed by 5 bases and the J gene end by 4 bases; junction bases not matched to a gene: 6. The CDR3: CASSLAGGLYEQYF. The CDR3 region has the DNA TGTGCCAGCAGTCTGGCGGGAGGGCTTTACGAGCAGTACTTC.

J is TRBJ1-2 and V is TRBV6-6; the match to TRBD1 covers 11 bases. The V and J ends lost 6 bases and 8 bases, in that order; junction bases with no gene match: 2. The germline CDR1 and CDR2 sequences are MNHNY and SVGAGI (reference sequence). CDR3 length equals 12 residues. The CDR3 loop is CASSGTGGGYTF. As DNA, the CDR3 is TGTGCCAGCAGCGGGACAGGGGGAGGCTACACCTTC.

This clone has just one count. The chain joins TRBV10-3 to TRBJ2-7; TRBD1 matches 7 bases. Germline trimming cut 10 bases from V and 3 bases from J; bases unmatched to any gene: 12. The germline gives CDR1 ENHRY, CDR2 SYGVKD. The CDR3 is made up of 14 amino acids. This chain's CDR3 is CATLPGTENYEQYF. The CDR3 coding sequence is TGTGCCACGCTTCCGGGGACAGAGAACTACGAGCAGTACTTC.

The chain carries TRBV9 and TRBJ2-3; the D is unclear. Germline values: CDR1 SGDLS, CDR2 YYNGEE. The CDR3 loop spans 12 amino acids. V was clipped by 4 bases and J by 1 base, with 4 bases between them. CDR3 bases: TGTGCCAGCAGCCCACGCACAGATACGCAGTATTTT. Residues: CASSPRTDTQYF.

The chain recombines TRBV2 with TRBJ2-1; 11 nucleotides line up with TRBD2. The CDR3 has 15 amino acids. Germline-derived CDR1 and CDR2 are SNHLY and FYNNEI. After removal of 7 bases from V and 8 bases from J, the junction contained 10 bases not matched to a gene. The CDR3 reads CASIQLAGGVDEQFF. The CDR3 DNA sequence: TGTGCCAGCATCCAATTAGCGGGAGGGGTCGATGAGCAGTTCTTC.

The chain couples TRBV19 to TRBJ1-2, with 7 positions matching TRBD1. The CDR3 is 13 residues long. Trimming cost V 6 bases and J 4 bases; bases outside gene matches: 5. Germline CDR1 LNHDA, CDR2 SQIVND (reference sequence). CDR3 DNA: TGTGCCAGTAGCACGACAGGGATCTATGGCTACACCTTC. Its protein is CASSTTGIYGYTF.

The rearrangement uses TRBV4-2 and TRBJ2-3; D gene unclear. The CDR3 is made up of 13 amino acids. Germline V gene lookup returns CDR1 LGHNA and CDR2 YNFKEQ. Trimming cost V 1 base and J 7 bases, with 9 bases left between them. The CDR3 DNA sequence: TGTGCCAGCAGCCAAGCCATTGAAAATACGCAGTATTTT. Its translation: CASSQAIENTQYF.

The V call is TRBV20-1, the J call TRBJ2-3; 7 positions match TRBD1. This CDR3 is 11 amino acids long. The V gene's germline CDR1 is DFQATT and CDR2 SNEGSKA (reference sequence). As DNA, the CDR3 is TGCAGCCCTGCCAGGGGGGATACGCAGTATTTT. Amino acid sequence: CSPARGDTQYF.